The rows below give T cell receptor beta chains drawn from one sample of a study of T cell repertoires in cytomegalovirus infection. TCRdb reprocessed the reads with MiXCR, giving one entry per CDR3 protein. The sample consists of about 310,000 distinct CDR3 sequences, 17% of them appearing once. The sample consisted of PBMCs. All receptors come from a human donor in good health (CMV status not recorded). Some clones in this sample may be carry-over from other donors' samples. The conserved cysteine and the conserved F or W are not part of the CDR3 here.

v_gene: TRBV7-9
j_gene: TRBJ2-5
CDR3aa: ASSLTRGFETQY

v_gene: TRBV28
j_gene: TRBJ2-3
CDR3aa: ASSLFQEQSNTDTQY

v_gene: TRBV7-9
j_gene: TRBJ1-2
CDR3aa: ASSLDWPDGYT

v_gene: TRBV10-3
j_gene: TRBJ2-7
CDR3aa: AISEGTSGGLTRDEQY

v_gene: TRBV7-8
j_gene: TRBJ1-2
CDR3aa: ASSKDEGNYGYT

v_gene: TRBV6-5
j_gene: TRBJ1-1
CDR3aa: ASSYSRLGMNTEAF

v_gene: TRBV3-1
j_gene: TRBJ2-1
CDR3aa: ASSQLLGTTGNEQF

v_gene: TRBV6-5
j_gene: TRBJ1-1
CDR3aa: ASSYTRTGGMNTEAF

v_gene: TRBV6-1
j_gene: TRBJ2-1
CDR3aa: ASSGGTGEVHEQF

v_gene: TRBV28
j_gene: TRBJ2-3
CDR3aa: ASSSGGASDTQY

v_gene: TRBV5-4
j_gene: TRBJ1-1
CDR3aa: ASRVDENTEAF

v_gene: TRBV4-3
j_gene: TRBJ2-1
CDR3aa: ASSQDRTGAYNEQF

v_gene: TRBV20-1
j_gene: TRBJ1-1
CDR3aa: SARDRRGQGFWNTEAF

v_gene: TRBV6-6
j_gene: TRBJ2-6
CDR3aa: ASSGDGANVLT

v_gene: TRBV15
j_gene: TRBJ2-2
CDR3aa: ATSRDRPGEGTGELF

v_gene: TRBV19
j_gene: TRBJ1-5
CDR3aa: ASSIMWGNNQPQH

v_gene: TRBV25-1
j_gene: TRBJ2-7
CDR3aa: ASSEPGNYEQY

v_gene: TRBV4-3
j_gene: TRBJ2-5
CDR3aa: ASSPPSPFSVAGGQETQY

v_gene: TRBV20-1
j_gene: TRBJ2-7
CDR3aa: SARSHGGASEQY

v_gene: TRBV7-2
j_gene: TRBJ1-5
CDR3aa: ASSLDENQPQH

v_gene: TRBV12-3/TRBV12-4
j_gene: TRBJ1-1
CDR3aa: ASSIYTGNTEAF

v_gene: TRBV9
j_gene: TRBJ2-1
CDR3aa: ASSVTLVAGELGEQF

v_gene: TRBV7-9
j_gene: TRBJ1-5
CDR3aa: ASSLDDSSNQPQH

v_gene: TRBV7-2
j_gene: TRBJ1-1
CDR3aa: ASSLRREMNTEAF

v_gene: TRBV28
j_gene: TRBJ1-2
CDR3aa: ASIQGADYGYT

v_gene: TRBV5-5
j_gene: TRBJ2-3
CDR3aa: ASSFLGLATDTQY

v_gene: TRBV28
j_gene: TRBJ1-2
CDR3aa: ASWKDRGLLNYGYT

v_gene: TRBV24-1
j_gene: TRBJ1-1
CDR3aa: ATGTEGWTEAF

v_gene: TRBV18
j_gene: TRBJ2-7
CDR3aa: ASSRDRATYEQY

v_gene: TRBV19
j_gene: TRBJ1-5
CDR3aa: ASSPLDQPQH

v_gene: TRBV7-2
j_gene: TRBJ2-5
CDR3aa: ASSLVLAGQETQY

v_gene: TRBV12-3/TRBV12-4
j_gene: TRBJ2-1
CDR3aa: ASSLRGATGSYNEQF

v_gene: TRBV7-8
j_gene: TRBJ2-7
CDR3aa: ASSSGTTAAEQY

v_gene: TRBV19
j_gene: TRBJ1-5
CDR3aa: ASSTPGGEIQPQH

v_gene: TRBV25-1
j_gene: TRBJ1-4
CDR3aa: ASSDSTDELEKLF

v_gene: TRBV7-6
j_gene: TRBJ1-6
CDR3aa: ASSSGTGYNSPLH

v_gene: TRBV12-3/TRBV12-4
j_gene: TRBJ2-7
CDR3aa: ASSSGTGAYEQY

v_gene: TRBV20-1
j_gene: TRBJ2-7
CDR3aa: SASGGTEFYEQY

v_gene: TRBV7-2
j_gene: TRBJ2-1
CDR3aa: ASSLVLGGSYNEQF

v_gene: TRBV4-3
j_gene: TRBJ1-4
CDR3aa: ASSQARGGEKLF

v_gene: TRBV6-2/TRBV6-3
j_gene: TRBJ1-5
CDR3aa: ASSFGRGGDNQPQH

v_gene: TRBV5-6
j_gene: TRBJ1-6
CDR3aa: ASSLTPGLGGSPLH

v_gene: TRBV7-1
j_gene: TRBJ2-7
CDR3aa: ASSGRDRGYDEQY

v_gene: TRBV7-2
j_gene: TRBJ2-1
CDR3aa: AGSSSSYNEQF

v_gene: TRBV6-1
j_gene: TRBJ2-3
CDR3aa: ASSVSGSTDTQY

v_gene: TRBV4-1
j_gene: TRBJ2-7
CDR3aa: ASSHGLAGAYEQY

v_gene: TRBV15
j_gene: TRBJ1-4
CDR3aa: ATSSGQSGEKLF

v_gene: TRBV12-3/TRBV12-4
j_gene: TRBJ2-5
CDR3aa: ASSTPGTGGETQY

v_gene: TRBV28
j_gene: TRBJ1-1
CDR3aa: ASTIRGRGDTEAF

v_gene: TRBV7-2
j_gene: TRBJ2-3
CDR3aa: ASSLEMGRPYSTDTQY